This is a list of T cell receptor beta chains from one sample in a study of cytomegalovirus exposure and HLA in healthy donors. Measured with immunoSEQ multiplex PCR; TCRdb has only the in-frame clones, and not every one. The sample lists 65,000 to 85,000 clones, approximately 79% seen once, with roughly 22% in the top ten. The sequenced sample consisted of PBMCs. The receptor set was obtained from a woman between 40 and 50 years old in good health and CMV-seropositive. Both conserved end residues are part of each CDR3. Fields, in order: V gene, J gene, CDR3 length, D gene, CDR3 protein. A D gene is named only where the DNA matches it firmly.

TRBV7-9,TRBJ1-5,13,.,CASSWGGGQPQHF
TRBV5-1,TRBJ2-1,15,TRBD2,CASSPGRAFENEQFF
TRBV13,TRBJ2-2,14,.,CASSIQGSTGELFF
TRBV27,TRBJ1-1,15,.,CASSLYEGRNTEAFF
TRBV18,TRBJ1-4,15,TRBD1,CASSPEQGIDEKLFF
TRBV11-3,TRBJ2-2,16,TRBD1,CASSLSGGRNTGELFF
TRBV6-1,TRBJ2-3,14,.,CASSDGLAEDTQYF
TRBV30,TRBJ1-1,13,.,CAWSLQGDTEAFF
TRBV30,TRBJ1-5,14,TRBD1,CAWSVPTGGQPQHF
TRBV25-1,TRBJ2-1,12,.,CASTREVDEQFF
TRBV5-1,TRBJ2-1,17,TRBD2,CASSPTSGRANYNEQFF
TRBV2,TRBJ2-7,15,TRBD2,CASSDGRGANYEQYF
TRBV7-2,TRBJ2-7,13,.,CASSLATPYEQYF
TRBV28,TRBJ2-7,13,.,CASSGGLAYEQYF
TRBV9,TRBJ2-7,14,.,CASTPRELGYEQYF
TRBV27,TRBJ2-3,16,.,CASSLGFGEPPYTQYF
TRBV30,TRBJ2-1,12,.,CAWSAGLNEQFF
TRBV7-3,TRBJ2-1,15,TRBD2,CASSAGGADYNEQFF
TRBV15,TRBJ1-1,17,TRBD1,CATSRDRGLGQGSEAFF
TRBV10-3,TRBJ2-5,13,.,CAISPGLQETQYF
TRBV2,TRBJ1-5,15,.,CASSAGGGRGQPQHF
TRBV5-1,TRBJ1-6,17,TRBD1,CASSTGLGTAFNSPLHF
TRBV9,TRBJ1-4,18,.,CASSVSPVRLGFNEKLFF
TRBV6-5,TRBJ1-1,15,TRBD1,CASSAQGMGNTEAFF
TRBV2,TRBJ1-5,14,.,CASKLLNDNQPQHF
TRBV7-9,TRBJ1-1,17,TRBD1,CASSLAGQGIFSTEAFF
TRBV29-1,TRBJ1-1,15,TRBD1,CSGQGRSTTRTEAFF
TRBV6-6,TRBJ1-1,13,.,CASSSGQNTEAFF
TRBV5-1,TRBJ2-7,16,TRBD2,CASSLGASGPSYEQYF
TRBV16,TRBJ1-5,13,.,CASTRTANQPQHF
TRBV5-1,TRBJ2-7,16,TRBD1,CASSLDTGTGAYEQYF
TRBV28,TRBJ2-7,15,TRBD1,CASSSPDRGPHEQYF
TRBV2,TRBJ2-7,12,.,CATTRVRNEQYF
TRBV5-1,TRBJ2-7,13,.,CASSYDGTYEQYF
TRBV11-2,TRBJ2-7,12,.,CASSVLSYEQYF
TRBV6-5,TRBJ1-3,15,.,CASSSTAYSGNTIYF
TRBV4-1,TRBJ2-7,16,.,CASSQGVLVGTYEQYF
TRBV28,TRBJ1-2,14,TRBD1,CASNRDRANYGYTF
TRBV30,TRBJ2-7,12,.,CASGGGTYEQYF
TRBV14,TRBJ2-5,16,.,CASSRQGGLTLGTQYF
TRBV5-4,TRBJ1-1,15,TRBD1,CASSSRTGSFAEAFF
TRBV29-1,TRBJ2-5,13,.,CSVDLAEKETQYF
TRBV4-2,TRBJ2-3,15,.,CASSQPTTGPGSQYF
TRBV5-3,TRBJ1-1,13,.,CARSLAAETEAFF
TRBV14,TRBJ2-3,15,.,CASSQDNPGTDTQYF
TRBV14,TRBJ2-7,14,.,CASSPSGATYEQYF
TRBV5-1,TRBJ2-3,14,TRBD2,CASSTSGYRDTQYF
TRBV2,TRBJ2-7,12,TRBD2,CASSETSGGQYF
TRBV6-1,TRBJ2-7,15,TRBD2,CASSERLAYSYEQYF